Listed below are T cell receptor beta chains from one sample, sequenced in a study of T cell repertoires in ileal Crohn's disease. TCRdb's table, derived via immunoSEQ multiplex PCR, lists solely in-frame clones and lacks some. In the table there are about 62,000 clones, roughly nine tenths of which are singletons. Sequences were obtained from ileal tissue. All receptors come from an adult with Crohn's disease. CDR3s include the opening cysteine and the closing phenylalanine or tryptophan. A D gene is named only where the DNA matches it firmly. Clone size is shown for a subset of rows, as once, few, many or a class of expanded clone.

>TRBV7-9|TRBJ1-3|NA|TRBD1
TGTGCCAGCAGCTTAGGACGACAGGGTATGAGAAACACCATATATTTT
CASSLGRQGMRNTIYF
>TRBV29-1|TRBJ2-3|NA|TRBD1
TGCAGCGCCACAGGGGTATATACGCAGTATTTT
CSATGVYTQYF
>TRBV5-1|TRBJ1-2|NA|TRBD1
TGCGCCAGCAGCTTGGGACAGGGAGGTGGCTACACCTTC
CASSLGQGGGYTF
>TRBV7-9|TRBJ1-2|NA|NA
TGTGCCAGCAGCTTAGTAGGGGGGGAACGTGGCTACACCTTC
CASSLVGGERGYTF
>TRBV7-6|TRBJ2-1|NA|TRBD2
TGTGCCAGCAGCTTAGCGGGGGGGGGACCCCACAATGAGCAGTTCTTC
CASSLAGGGPHNEQFF
>TRBV30|TRBJ2-7|NA|TRBD2
TGTGCCTGGGTTGAAAGCGGGAGAGGATACTACGAGCAGTACTTC
CAWVESGRGYYEQYF
>TRBV7-2|TRBJ2-2|NA|TRBD2
TGTGCCAGCAGCTTGCCTAGCGGAGGCACCGGGGAGCTGTTTTTT
CASSLPSGGTGELFF
>TRBV5-4|TRBJ1-1|NA|TRBD1
TGTGCCAGCGGGACAGGGAAGGGCACTGAAGCTTTCTTT
CASGTGKGTEAFF
>TRBV5-1|TRBJ1-6|NA|NA
TGCGCCAGCAGCTCAGGTGATTATAATTCACCCCTCCACTTT
CASSSGDYNSPLHF
>TRBV11-2|TRBJ1-1|NA|TRBD1
TGTGCCAGCAGCTTTAGACAGGGGAGTGGTGAAGCTTTCTTT
CASSFRQGSGEAFF
>TRBV5-4|TRBJ1-1|NA|TRBD1
TGTGCCAGCAGCTGGGATCAGGGGGCGCCGGGGAACACTGAAGCTTTCTTT
CASSWDQGAPGNTEAFF
>TRBV10-3|TRBJ1-5|NA|NA
TGTGCCATCCGGGACTCAAGCAATCAGCCCCAGCATTTT
CAIRDSSNQPQHF
>TRBV4-2|TRBJ1-2|NA|NA
TGTGCCAGCAGCCCCGTTACAGGGAAGGACTATGGCTACACCTTC
CASSPVTGKDYGYTF
>TRBV5-4|TRBJ2-1|NA|TRBD2
TGTGCCAGCAGCTTGGTGCTAGCGGGGGGGCTTAGTGAGCAGTTCTTC
CASSLVLAGGLSEQFF
>TRBV2|TRBJ1-1|NA|NA
TGTGCCAGCAGCGCCCAGACAGGCACGACCGAAGCTTTCTTT
CASSAQTGTTEAFF
>TRBV5-6|TRBJ1-2|once|NA
TGTGCCAGCAGCTTGGGACAGGCCCCCTATGGCTACACCTTC
CASSLGQAPYGYTF
>TRBV5-6|TRBJ2-5|NA|TRBD1
TGTGCCAGCAGTAAGACAGGGCCAGAGACCCAGTACTTC
CASSKTGPETQYF
>TRBV4-2|TRBJ2-2|NA|NA
TGTGCCAGCAGCCCCGGGACAACTTACACCGGGGAGCTGTTTTTT
CASSPGTTYTGELFF
>TRBV2|TRBJ1-5|NA|TRBD1
TGTGCCAGCAATCAACAGGGGTATCAGCCCCAGCATTTT
CASNQQGYQPQHF
>TRBV5-1|TRBJ2-3|NA|NA
TGCGCCAGCAGCTTGGCCACCGCGGGCGCAGATACGCAGTATTTT
CASSLATAGADTQYF
>TRBV6-6|TRBJ1-5|NA|NA
TGTGCCAGCAAAGAACCTCCTGACAGGAATCAGCCCCAGCATTTT
CASKEPPDRNQPQHF
>TRBV29-1|TRBJ1-1|NA|NA
TGCAGCGTTCTTCTCGCCGGGAGGCAGAACACTGAAGCTTTCTTT
CSVLLAGRQNTEAFF
>TRBV19|TRBJ1-5|NA|TRBD1
TGTGCCAGTAGTGCGGGACAGGTCTACAATCAGCCCCAGCATTTT
CASSAGQVYNQPQHF
>TRBV11-2|TRBJ2-2|NA|TRBD2
TGTGCCAGCAGCTTAGAGGGAGGGGTTGGCACCGGGGAGCTGTTTTTT
CASSLEGGVGTGELFF
>TRBV13|TRBJ1-1|NA|NA
TGTGCCAGCAGCGAAGGTGTAGGGACAGAAGCTTTCTTT
CASSEGVGTEAFF
>TRBV4-3|TRBJ1-5|NA|NA
TGCGCCAGCAGCCAAGAGCGAGGAGGTCGGCTGCCCCAGCATTTT
CASSQERGGRLPQHF
>TRBV2|TRBJ1-2|NA|NA
TGTGCCAGCACTGTACGGGGTAACTATGGCTACACCTTC
CASTVRGNYGYTF
>TRBV4-3|TRBJ1-4|NA|NA
TGCGCCAGCAGCCAAGAGGCCAGTAATGAAAAACTGTTTTTT
CASSQEASNEKLFF